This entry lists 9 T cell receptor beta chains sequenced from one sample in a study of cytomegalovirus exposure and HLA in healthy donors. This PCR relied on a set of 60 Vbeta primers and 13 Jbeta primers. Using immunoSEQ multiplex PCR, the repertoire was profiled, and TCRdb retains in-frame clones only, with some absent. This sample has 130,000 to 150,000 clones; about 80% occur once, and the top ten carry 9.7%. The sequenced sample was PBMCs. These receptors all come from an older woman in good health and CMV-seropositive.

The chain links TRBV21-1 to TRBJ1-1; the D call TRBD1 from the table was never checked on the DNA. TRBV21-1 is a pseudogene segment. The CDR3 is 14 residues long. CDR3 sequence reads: CASGEGALDTEAFF. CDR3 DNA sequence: TGTGCCAGCGGAGAGGGGGCGCTGGACACTGAAGCTTTCTTT.

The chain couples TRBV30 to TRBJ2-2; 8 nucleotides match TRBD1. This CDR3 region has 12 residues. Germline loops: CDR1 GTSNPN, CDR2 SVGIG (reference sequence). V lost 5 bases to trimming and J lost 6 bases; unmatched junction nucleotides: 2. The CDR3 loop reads CAWQQGAGELFF. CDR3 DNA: TGTGCCTGGCAACAGGGGGCCGGGGAGCTGTTTTTT.

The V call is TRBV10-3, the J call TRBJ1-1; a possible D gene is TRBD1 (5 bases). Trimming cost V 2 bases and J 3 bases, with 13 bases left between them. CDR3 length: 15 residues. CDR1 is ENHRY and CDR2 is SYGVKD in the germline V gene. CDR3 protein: CAISEGQGIDTEAFF. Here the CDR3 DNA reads TGTGCCATCAGTGAGGGGCAGGGTATTGACACTGAAGCTTTCTTT.

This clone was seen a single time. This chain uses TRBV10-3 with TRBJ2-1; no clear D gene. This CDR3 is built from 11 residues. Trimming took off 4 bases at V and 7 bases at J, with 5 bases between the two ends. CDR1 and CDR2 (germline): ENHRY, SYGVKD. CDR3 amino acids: CAISAENEQFF. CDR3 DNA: TGTGCCATCAGTGCTGAGAATGAGCAGTTCTTC.

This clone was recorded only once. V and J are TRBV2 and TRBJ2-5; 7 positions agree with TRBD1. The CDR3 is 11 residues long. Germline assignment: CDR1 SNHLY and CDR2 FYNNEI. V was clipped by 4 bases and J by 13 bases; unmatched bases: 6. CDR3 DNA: TGTGCCAGCAGTGCCGCCAGGGGGATGTACTTC. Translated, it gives CASSAARGMYF.

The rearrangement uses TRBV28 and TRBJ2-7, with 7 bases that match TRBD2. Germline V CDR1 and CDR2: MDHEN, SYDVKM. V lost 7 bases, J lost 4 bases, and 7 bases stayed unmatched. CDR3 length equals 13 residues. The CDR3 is CASIGGGKYEQYF. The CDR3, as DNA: TGTGCCAGCATTGGGGGGGGGAAGTACGAGCAGTACTTC.

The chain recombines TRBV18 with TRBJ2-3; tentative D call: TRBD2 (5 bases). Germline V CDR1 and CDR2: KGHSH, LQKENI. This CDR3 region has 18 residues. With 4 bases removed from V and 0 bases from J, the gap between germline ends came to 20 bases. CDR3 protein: CASSLFRWELGSTDTQYF. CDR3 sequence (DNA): TGTGCCAGCTCACTCTTTCGTTGGGAGCTCGGTAGCACAGATACGCAGTATTTT. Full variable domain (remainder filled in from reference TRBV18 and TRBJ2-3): NAGVMQNPRHLVRRRGQEARLRCSPMKGHSHVYWYRQLPEEGLKFMVYLQKENIIDESGMPKERFSAEFPKEGPSILRIQQVVRGDSAAYFCASSLFRWELGSTDTQYFGPGTRLTVL.

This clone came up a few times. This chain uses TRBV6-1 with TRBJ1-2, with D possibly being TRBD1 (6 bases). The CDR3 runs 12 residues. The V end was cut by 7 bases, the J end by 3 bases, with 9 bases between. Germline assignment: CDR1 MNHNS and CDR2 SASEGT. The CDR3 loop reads CASTRQDYGYTF. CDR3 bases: TGTGCCAGCACGAGACAGGACTATGGCTACACCTTC.

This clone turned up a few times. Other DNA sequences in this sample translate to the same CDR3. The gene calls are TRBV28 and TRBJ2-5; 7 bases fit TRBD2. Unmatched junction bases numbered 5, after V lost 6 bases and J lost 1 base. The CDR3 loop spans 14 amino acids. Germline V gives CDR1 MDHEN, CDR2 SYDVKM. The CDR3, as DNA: TGTGCCAGCAGCTTCAGCGGGACCCAAGAGACCCAGTACTTC. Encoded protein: CASSFSGTQETQYF. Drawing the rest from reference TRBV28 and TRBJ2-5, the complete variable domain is DVKVTQSSRYLVKRTGEKVFLECVQDMDHENMFWYRQDPGLGLRLIYFSYDVKMKEKGDIPEGYSVSREKKERFSLILESASTNQTSMYLCASSFSGTQETQYFGPGTRLLVL.